The source of this T cell receptor beta chain is a study of cytomegalovirus exposure and HLA in healthy donors. On the study more broadly: A subsequent analysis reported that the approximately 120 validation repertoires were produced on the same platform that had also been used for the 500 to 700 first-cohort repertoires. Study outcomes and limitations: Most TCR sequences proved rare, with some public TCRs found in many donors. Published work reported that the classifier diagnosed cytomegalovirus status with high specificity and sensitivity.

To note about this clone: Its antigen is undetermined.

Germline-derived CDR1 and CDR2 are SNHLY and FYNNEI. The V end lost 7 bases, the J end lost 1 base, and 13 bases lay between the germline ends. The CDR3 loop spans 15 amino acids. Assay used: immunoSEQ multiplex PCR; TCRdb lists only in-frame clones, some missing. This table holds about 110,000 clones, 88% found once. The source is a woman in her 30s in good health and CMV-seropositive. The V and J genes are TRBV2 and TRBJ2-2, with D possibly matching TRBD1 (5 bases). The sequencing sample was made of PBMCs. The chain's CDR3 is CASTRRTQNTGELFF. The CDR3 DNA reads TGTGCCAGCACCAGAAGGACACAGAACACCGGGGAGCTGTTTTTT.